Each of the 21 T cell receptor beta chains below was sequenced from the same sample in a study of T-cell memory formation after mild COVID-19. From the 5' RACE reads, TCRdb called clonotypes with MiXCR, one entry per CDR3 protein. Of some 69,000 distinct CDR3 sequences listed, about a sixth are singletons. Sequencing used PBMCs or a T cell subset sorted from them (not recorded which). The receptors here all came from an adult woman who had mild COVID-19 (a few samples of this study predate the infection). Cell type and time point are not known.

Regarding this clonotype: Its ends do not fully match the called genes, so a read error is possible. The genes are TRBV6-5 and TRBJ2-7, with D tentatively TRBD1 (5 bases). The V gene's germline CDR1 is MNHEY and CDR2 SVGAGI. The CDR3 contains 14 residues. CDR3 residues: CASSPDRPSSEQYF. The CDR3 nucleotides are TGTGCCAGCAGTCCTGACAGACCTTCCTCCGAGCAGTACTTC.

The chain couples TRBV4-3 to TRBJ2-1; D perhaps matches TRBD1 (5 bases). Germline V gene sequence: CDR1 LGHNA, CDR2 YSLEER. This CDR3 is 17 amino acids long. Deletions cut 0 bases from V and 5 bases from J, with 17 bases between. CDR3 DNA: TGCGCCAGCAGCCAAGATGAGGTAGTAACAGGCCACAATGAGCAGTTCTTC. Translating gives CASSQDEVVTGHNEQFF.

This clonotype was counted a few times. This chain links TRBV30 with TRBJ2-7; 10 nucleotides line up with TRBD1. Germline CDR1 and CDR2: GTSNPN and SVGIG (reference sequence). Trimming removed 0 bases from V and 1 base from J; junction bases left unmatched: 3. This CDR3 is built from 15 residues. The CDR3 DNA reads as TGTGCCTGGAGTGTAGGGACAGGGGAATCCTACGAGCAGTACTTC. It is translated as CAWSVGTGESYEQYF. The complete variable domain, with remaining parts taken from reference TRBV30 and TRBJ2-7, reads SQTIHQWPATLVQPVGSPLSLECTVEGTSNPNLYWYRQAAGRGLQLLFYSVGIGQISSEVPQNLSASRPQDRQFILSSKKLLLSDSGFYLCAWSVGTGESYEQYFGPGTRLTVT.

This chain uses TRBV9 with TRBJ2-7; D ambiguous. From germline, CDR1 is SGDLS and CDR2 YYNGEE. The CDR3 totals 14 residues. The V end was cut by 2 bases, the J end by 2 bases, with 11 bases between. The chain's CDR3 is CASSVVASTYEQYF. CDR3 DNA sequence: TGTGCCAGCAGCGTGGTCGCGTCCACCTACGAGCAGTACTTC.

This clonotype showed up just a few times. The chain joins TRBV7-9 to TRBJ2-7; a weak D match, TRBD2 (5 bases). Trimming removed 2 bases from V and 2 bases from J, with 13 bases in between. CDR1 is SEHNR and CDR2 is FQNEAQ in the germline V gene (reference sequence). The CDR3 extends over 15 amino acids. CDR3 loop: CASSLQLGAAYEQYF. Here the CDR3 DNA reads TGTGCCAGCAGCTTACAACTAGGAGCGGCCTACGAGCAGTACTTC.

The V gene is TRBV6-1, the J gene TRBJ2-7, with 12 positions matching TRBD2. The length of the CDR3 is 13 residues. The germline V gene has CDR1 MNHNS and CDR2 SASEGT. Trimming at V came to 10 bases and at J to 4 bases, leaving 5 bases not matched to a gene. This chain's CDR3 is CATVLAGGYEQYF. In DNA form, the CDR3 reads TGTGCCACGGTACTAGCGGGGGGTTACGAGCAGTACTTC.

The V call is TRBV25-1, the J call TRBJ2-2, with D maybe TRBD2 (6 bases). The V and J ends lost 4 bases and 4 bases respectively, with 13 bases between them. Germline V gene data show CDR1 as MGHDK and CDR2 as SYGVNS. This CDR3 comprises 15 residues. The CDR3 sequence is CASSVFSGSTGELFF. The CDR3 nucleotides are TGTGCCAGCAGTGTCTTTAGCGGATCCACCGGGGAGCTGTTTTTT.

This clonotype was observed a handful of times. CDR3 sequence (DNA): TGTGCCAGCAGCTTGGGGCATAACACCGGGGAGCTGTTTTTT. Translated, it gives CASSLGHNTGELFF. The V and J genes are TRBV5-6 and TRBJ2-2; no clear D. The V and J ends lost 0 bases and 2 bases respectively, with 5 bases between them. Germline V gene lookup returns CDR1 SGHDT and CDR2 YYEEEE. This CDR3 region has 14 residues.

The chain combines TRBV5-6 with TRBJ2-7; TRBD1 is a possible D gene (6 bases). This CDR3 region has 14 residues. V lost 3 bases and J lost 3, with 13 bases in between. The germline V gene has CDR1 SGHDT and CDR2 YYEEEE. CDR3 coding DNA: TGTGCCAGCAGCTCTGGACAGTCTGTCTACGAGCAGTACTTC. Residues: CASSSGQSVYEQYF.

The chain combines TRBV7-9 with TRBJ2-3; D gene ambiguous. Between the trimmed V and J ends, which lost 6 bases and 6 bases, there was a span of 4 bases. Germline CDR1 is SEHNR and CDR2 is FQNEAQ (reference sequence). The CDR3 covers 10 residues. CDR3 protein: CASREDTQYF. Written as DNA, the CDR3 is TGTGCCAGCAGGGAGGATACGCAGTATTTT.

This chain links TRBV23-1 with TRBJ2-6; D remains ambiguous. TRBV23-1 is marked as an open reading frame, function uncertain. The V end was cut by 2 bases, the J end by 1 base, with 12 bases between. The length of the CDR3 is 17 residues. The CDR3 DNA reads TGCGCCAGCAGTCAAGGGTTCGAAGGTTCTGGGGCCAACGTCCTGACTTTC. Its translation: CASSQGFEGSGANVLTF.

This clonotype has a handful of counts. The rearrangement links TRBV3-1 to TRBJ1-1; the D gene is possibly TRBD1 (5 bases). The germline V and J ends were trimmed by 4 bases and 11 bases, with 17 bases remaining between them. Germline CDR1 reads LGHDT; CDR2 reads YNNKEL (reference sequence). The length of the CDR3 is 13 residues. CDR3 amino acids: CASSPWGRGDAFF. The CDR3 nucleotides are TGTGCCAGCAGCCCTTGGGGAAGGGGCGACGCTTTCTTT. The full variable domain, its missing parts supplied by reference TRBV3-1 and TRBJ1-1, is DTAVSQTPKYLVTQMGNDKSIKCEQNLGHDTMYWYKQDSKKFLKIMFSYNNKELIINETVPNRFSPKSPDKAHLNLHINSLELGDSAVYFCASSPWGRGDAFFGQGTRLTVV.

The chain links TRBV7-3 to TRBJ2-7, with D possibly matching TRBD2 (6 bases). Trimming removed 5 bases at V and 6 bases at J, with 17 bases between. The germline gives CDR1 SGHTA, CDR2 FQGTGA. This CDR3 has 14 amino acids. Written as DNA, the CDR3 is TGTGCCAGCAGCCCAACGCCCGGGGGTGGCGAGCAGTACTTC. This codes for CASSPTPGGGEQYF. Filled out from reference TRBV7-3 and TRBJ2-7, the complete variable domain reads GAGVSQTPSNKVTEKGKYVELRCDPISGHTALYWYRQSLGQGPEFLIYFQGTGAADDSGLPNDRFFAVRPEGSVSTLKIQRTERGDSAVYLCASSPTPGGGEQYFGPGTRLTVT.

This clonotype was observed a few times. The rearrangement links TRBV28 to TRBJ1-1; weak D call: TRBD1 (5 bases). Germline V gene sequence: CDR1 MDHEN, CDR2 SYDVKM. V lost 4 bases, J lost 4 bases, and 10 bases lay in between. This CDR3 is built from 13 residues. This chain's CDR3 is CASSSTGLTEAFF. CDR3 coding DNA: TGTGCCAGCAGTTCAACGGGGCTCACTGAAGCTTTCTTT.

The chain carries TRBV29-1 and TRBJ2-1, with 11 bases fitting TRBD2. The CDR3 is 13 residues long. J lost 7 bases, V lost 7 bases, and 6 bases had no gene match. Germline V gives CDR1 SQVTM, CDR2 ANQGSEA. In DNA, the CDR3 is TGCAGCGATGGACTAGCGGGTTCAAATGAGCAGTTCTTC. Protein sequence: CSDGLAGSNEQFF.

There are many counts of this clonotype. This chain links TRBV5-6 with TRBJ2-3; D call uncertain. The CDR3 consists of 15 residues. V was clipped by 0 bases and J by 3 bases, with 11 bases between them. CDR1 is SGHDT and CDR2 is YYEEEE in the germline V gene. The CDR3, as DNA: TGTGCCAGCAGCTTGGACCTAGGATTGACAGATACGCAGTATTTT. Encoded protein: CASSLDLGLTDTQYF.

This clonotype was seen more than once but under ten times. The rearrangement joins TRBV7-9 to TRBJ2-1; 10 nucleotides line up with TRBD2. This CDR3 region has 14 residues. After removal of 5 bases from V and 5 bases from J, the junction contained 3 bases not matched to a gene. CDR1 SEHNR and CDR2 FQNEAQ come from the germline V gene (reference sequence). The CDR3, as DNA: TGTGCCAGCAGCATCCTAGCGGGAGACAATGAGCAGTTCTTC. Residues: CASSILAGDNEQFF. The full variable domain, its missing parts supplied by reference TRBV7-9 and TRBJ2-1, is DTGVSQNPRHKITKRGQNVTFRCDPISEHNRLYWYRQTLGQGPEFLTYFQNEAQLEKSRLLSDRFSAERPKGSFSTLEIQRTEQGDSAMYLCASSILAGDNEQFFGPGTRLTVL.

The chain joins TRBV6-1 to TRBJ2-7, with D possibly being TRBD1 or TRBD2 (5 bases each). Germline CDR1 is MNHNS and CDR2 is SASEGT. This CDR3 spans 14 amino acids. Trimming left V 4 bases short and J 2 bases short, with 12 bases between. The CDR3 here is CASSVLGPTYEQYF. The CDR3 DNA sequence: TGTGCCAGCAGTGTCCTGGGACCCACCTACGAGCAGTACTTC.

V and J are TRBV5-1 and TRBJ2-5; 7 nucleotides line up with TRBD1. Trimming removed 2 bases from V and 5 bases from J; junction bases left unmatched: 12. Germline CDR1 reads SGHRS; CDR2 reads YFSETQ. CDR3 length: 16 residues. CDR3 protein: CASSFGDSAPRETQYF. The CDR3 DNA reads as TGCGCCAGCAGCTTTGGGGACAGCGCCCCGCGGGAGACCCAGTACTTC.

The rearrangement uses TRBV5-1 and TRBJ2-1; the D is unclear. This CDR3 comprises 14 residues. Germline lookup yields CDR1 SGHRS and CDR2 YFSETQ. V gave up 3 bases and J gave up 0 bases, with 7 bases separating them. CDR3 in amino acids: CASSSYSSYNEQFF. For the CDR3, the DNA is TGCGCCAGCAGCTCCTATAGCTCCTACAATGAGCAGTTCTTC. Full variable domain (remainder filled in from reference TRBV5-1 and TRBJ2-1): KAGVTQTPRYLIKTRGQQVTLSCSPISGHRSVSWYQQTPGQGLQFLFEYFSETQRNKGNFPGRFSGRQFSNSRSEMNVSTLELGDSALYLCASSSYSSYNEQFFGPGTRLTVL.

The V gene is TRBV6-2 or TRBV6-3, the J gene TRBJ2-7; D uncertain. CDR1 is MNHEY, CDR2 SVGEGT, per germline. V lost 2 bases and J 7 bases, leaving 6 bases between the germline ends. The CDR3 spans 11 residues. CDR3 coding DNA: TGTGCCAGCAGTTACGTGGGTGAGCAGTACTTC. Protein sequence: CASSYVGEQYF.